What follows are 22 T cell receptor beta chains derived from one specimen sequenced in a study of blood T cell repertoires in COVID-19. Profiling relied on immunoSEQ multiplex PCR, and the TCRdb table lists in-frame clones only, not all of them. The sample lists approximately 440,000 clones, approximately 90% seen once, with around 0.64% in the top ten. Sample: PBMCs or T cells enriched from blood (not recorded which). The receptors derive from a woman aged 18-29 years who had recovered from COVID-19.

This clone was recorded once. The chain combines TRBV4-1 with TRBJ2-2; no definite D call. This CDR3 has 14 residues. V shed 3 bases and J shed 0 bases, with 5 bases lying between them. The V gene's germline CDR1 is MGHRA and CDR2 YSYEKL. The CDR3 sequence is CASSHSANTGELFF. The CDR3 nucleotides are TGCGCCAGCAGCCATTCCGCGAACACCGGGGAGCTGTTTTTT.

V gene TRBV4-1 combines with J gene TRBJ2-3; D may be TRBD1 (5 bases). Trimming pared 3 bases from V and 8 bases from J, leaving 12 bases between. The CDR3 has 13 residues. Germline values: CDR1 MGHRA, CDR2 YSYEKL. The CDR3 bases are TGCGCCAGCAGCCACCCGGATGGGGCTACGCAGTATTTT. Amino acids: CASSHPDGATQYF.

This clone was seen just once. The chain joins TRBV18 to TRBJ2-5; D may be TRBD2 (6 bases). V lost 1 base and J 4 bases, leaving 7 bases between the germline ends. The CDR3 length is 13 residues. Germline assignment: CDR1 KGHSH and CDR2 LQKENI. CDR3 in DNA: TGTGCCAGCTCACCACTCGGGGGAGAGACCCAGTACTTC. As protein: CASSPLGGETQYF.

This chain links TRBV5-6 with TRBJ2-2, with TRBD1 matching over 9 bases. Germline V gene data show CDR1 as SGHDT and CDR2 as YYEEEE. V shed 0 bases, J shed 5 bases, and the junction held 5 bases outside the gene matches. The CDR3 extends over 16 amino acids. In DNA, the CDR3 is TGTGCCAGCAGCTTGGTCGGGACAGGGTTGACCGGGGAGCTGTTTTTT. It codes for CASSLVGTGLTGELFF.

The V call is TRBV5-6, the J call TRBJ2-3; 11 bases are a match to TRBD1. Per the germline V gene, CDR1 is SGHDT and CDR2 is YYEEEE. V dropped 4 bases and J dropped 4; count of bases not matched to a gene: 5. The CDR3 is 15 residues long. CDR3 nucleotide sequence: TGTGCCAGCAGCACACGGACAGGGGGCTCAGATACGCAGTATTTT. Its protein is CASSTRTGGSDTQYF.

The rearrangement links TRBV5-1 to TRBJ1-2, with 8 bases fitting TRBD1. This CDR3 comprises 18 residues. V was clipped by 0 bases and J by 3 bases; unmatched bases: 13. Looked up from germline, CDR1 is SGHRS and CDR2 is YFSETQ. The CDR3, as DNA: TGCGCCAGCAGCTTGGCCTGGCCCAGGACAGGGAGCGACTATGGCTACACCTTC. Protein product: CASSLAWPRTGSDYGYTF. Filled out from reference TRBV5-1 and TRBJ1-2, the complete variable domain reads KAGVTQTPRYLIKTRGQQVTLSCSPISGHRSVSWYQQTPGQGLQFLFEYFSETQRNKGNFPGRFSGRQFSNSRSEMNVSTLELGDSALYLCASSLAWPRTGSDYGYTFGSGTRLTVV.

The chain combines TRBV6-5 with TRBJ2-2; D possibly corresponds to TRBD2 (6 bases). The CDR3 runs to 15 residues. Trimming removed 6 bases at V and 0 bases at J, with 11 bases between. Germline V gives CDR1 MNHEY, CDR2 SVGAGI. As DNA, the CDR3 is TGTGCCAGCAGCCGGGGACTTTCGAACACCGGGGAGCTGTTTTTT. Residues: CASSRGLSNTGELFF.

Note on this clone: The identical CDR3 is also encoded by other nucleotide sequences in the sample. This chain connects TRBV18 to TRBJ2-2; TRBD1 matches at 10 bases. Germline V gives CDR1 KGHSH, CDR2 LQKENI. V was pared by 3 bases and J by 2 bases, with 3 bases of the junction left unmatched. The CDR3 runs 16 residues. The CDR3 loop reads CASSPRDRGNTGELFF. The CDR3, as DNA: TGTGCCAGCTCACCGAGGGACAGGGGAAACACCGGGGAGCTGTTTTTT.

The J gene is TRBJ2-1, the V gene TRBV12-5, with 15 bases aligning to TRBD2. The CDR3 is 16 residues long. CDR1 is LGHNT and CDR2 is FRNRAP in the germline V gene. The ends lost 6 bases at V and 8 bases at J; junction bases unmatched: 8. CDR3 sequence reads: CASGFGTSGGPHEQFF. CDR3 nucleotides: TGTGCTAGTGGATTCGGGACTAGCGGGGGGCCTCATGAGCAGTTCTTC.

The J gene is TRBJ2-1, the V gene TRBV7-9; TRBD2 matches 8 bases. Germline V CDR1 and CDR2: SEHNR, FQNEAQ (reference sequence). V trimming: 5 bases; J trimming: 9 bases; junction bases outside the gene matches: 6. The CDR3 runs 13 residues. CDR3 residues: CASSPGGGGEQFF. The DNA of the CDR3 is TGTGCCAGCAGCCCGGGAGGGGGTGGTGAGCAGTTCTTC.

The V gene is TRBV28, the J gene TRBJ2-1; possibly TRBD2 for D (6 bases). The V end was cut by 0 bases, the J end by 7 bases, with 7 bases between. The V gene's germline CDR1 is MDHEN and CDR2 SYDVKM. CDR3 length equals 13 residues. The CDR3 protein is CASSLWGRNEQFF. CDR3 DNA sequence: TGTGCCAGCAGTTTATGGGGGAGGAATGAGCAGTTCTTC.

The chain combines TRBV19 with TRBJ1-4, with 8 positions matching TRBD1. With 7 bases clipped from V and 8 bases from J, the junction kept 9 bases outside the gene matches. There are 14 residues in the CDR3. Germline CDR1 reads LNHDA; CDR2 reads SQIVND (reference sequence). CDR3 sequence: CASKEGQVSEKLFF. CDR3 sequence (DNA): TGTGCCAGTAAAGAGGGACAGGTATCCGAAAAACTGTTTTTT.

V is TRBV5-1 and J is TRBJ1-1, with 11 bases lining up with TRBD1. This CDR3 contains 15 residues. J gave up 5 bases and V 0 bases, and 3 bases lay outside the gene matches. In germline, CDR1 is SGHRS, CDR2 YFSETQ. The CDR3 sequence: CASSLDGTGGTEAFF. CDR3 in DNA: TGCGCCAGCAGCTTGGATGGGACAGGGGGAACTGAAGCTTTCTTT.

The gene calls are TRBV4-1 and TRBJ1-2; D may be TRBD1 (6 bases). Between the trimmed V and J ends, which lost 0 bases and 13 bases, there was a span of 21 bases. Germline values: CDR1 MGHRA, CDR2 YSYEKL. The length of the CDR3 is 15 residues. The CDR3 DNA follows: TGCGCCAGCAGCCAAGAGGGTAGGGGACACCGGCGTTTCACCTTC. It translates to CASSQEGRGHRRFTF.

The rearrangement links TRBV10-1 to TRBJ2-3; D remains unclear. Germline loops: CDR1 WNHNN, CDR2 SYGVQD (reference sequence). The CDR3 runs to 12 residues. Trimming pared 6 bases from V and 0 bases from J, leaving 4 bases between. CDR3 DNA sequence: TGCGCCAGCAGCGGGAGCACAGATACGCAGTATTTT. It is translated as CASSGSTDTQYF.

The V gene is TRBV19, the J gene TRBJ2-5; 8 nucleotides line up with TRBD2. This CDR3 has 16 residues. In germline, CDR1 is LNHDA, CDR2 SQIVND (reference sequence). V shed 5 bases, J shed 0 bases, and the junction held 8 bases outside the gene matches. CDR3 amino acids: CASSGRAGAYQETQYF. The CDR3 DNA follows: TGTGCCAGTAGTGGTCGAGCGGGGGCGTACCAAGAGACCCAGTACTTC.

CDR3 sequence: CASSLLQGVGNTIYF. In DNA form, the CDR3 reads TGTGCCAGCAGCTTATTACAGGGAGTTGGAAACACCATATATTTT. V usage is TRBV7-2 and J usage is TRBJ1-3; possible D gene TRBD1, 6 bases. V was trimmed by 2 bases and J by 3 bases, leaving 11 bases between them. In germline, CDR1 is SGHTA, CDR2 FQGNSA. The CDR3 loop spans 15 amino acids.

The chain links TRBV6-5 to TRBJ1-6, with a possible D match to TRBD1 (5 bases). The CDR3 runs to 13 residues. The V gene lost 6 bases and the J gene lost 9 bases, with 12 bases spanning the gap. The V gene's germline CDR1 is MNHEY and CDR2 SVGAGI. The CDR3 DNA reads as TGTGCCAGCAGGCCGCAGGGATTTTCACCCCTCCACTTT. It encodes CASRPQGFSPLHF.

The J gene is TRBJ1-2, the V gene TRBV4-1; D gene uncertain. The CDR3 has 17 amino acids. Trimming shortened V by 4 bases and J by 3 bases, and 21 bases separated the two germline ends. Germline CDR1 MGHRA, CDR2 YSYEKL. The CDR3 loop reads CASSPPLVDGLHYGYTF. Here the CDR3 DNA reads TGCGCCAGCAGCCCACCGTTAGTTGACGGGTTGCACTATGGCTACACCTTC.

The rearrangement links TRBV19 to TRBJ1-5; TRBD1 agrees at 9 bases. Trimming took 5 bases from V and 6 from J; bases not matched to a gene: 5. The germline V gene encodes CDR1 LNHDA and CDR2 SQIVND (reference sequence). The CDR3 consists of 14 residues. CDR3 amino acids: CASSDWGQGQPQHF. The CDR3 region has the DNA TGTGCCAGTAGTGATTGGGGACAGGGTCAGCCCCAGCATTTT.

The V gene is TRBV4-1, the J gene TRBJ2-5, with D possibly being TRBD2 (5 bases). The CDR3 covers 15 residues. Germline values: CDR1 MGHRA, CDR2 YSYEKL. The ends were cut back, 0 bases at V and 7 bases at J, with 15 bases in the middle. CDR3 sequence (DNA): TGCGCCAGCAGCCAAGATAGAGGGTATGCCGGGACCCAGTACTTC. This codes for CASSQDRGYAGTQYF.

This clone was detected only once. The CDR3 coding sequence is TGTGCCAGCAGCCAAGATTCGAGGGGAGGCCAAGAGACCCAGTACTTC. Amino acids: CASSQDSRGGQETQYF. The chain carries TRBV4-2 and TRBJ2-5; TRBD2 is a possible D gene (6 bases). The CDR3 runs 16 residues. Trimming took off 0 bases at V and 1 base at J, with 12 bases between the two ends. Germline V gene lookup returns CDR1 LGHNA and CDR2 YNFKEQ.